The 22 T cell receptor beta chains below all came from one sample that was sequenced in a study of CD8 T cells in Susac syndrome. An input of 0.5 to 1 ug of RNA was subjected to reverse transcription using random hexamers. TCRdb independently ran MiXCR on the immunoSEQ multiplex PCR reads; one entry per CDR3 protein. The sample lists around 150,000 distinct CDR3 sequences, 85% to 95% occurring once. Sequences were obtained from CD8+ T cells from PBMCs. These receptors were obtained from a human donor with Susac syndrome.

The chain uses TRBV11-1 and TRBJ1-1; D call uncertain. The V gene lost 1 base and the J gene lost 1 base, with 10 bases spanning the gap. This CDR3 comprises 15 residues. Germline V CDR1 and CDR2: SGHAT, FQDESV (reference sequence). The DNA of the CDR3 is TGTGCCAGCAGCTTAGTTTTGGACGGGAACACTGAAGCTTTCTTT. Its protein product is CASSLVLDGNTEAFF.

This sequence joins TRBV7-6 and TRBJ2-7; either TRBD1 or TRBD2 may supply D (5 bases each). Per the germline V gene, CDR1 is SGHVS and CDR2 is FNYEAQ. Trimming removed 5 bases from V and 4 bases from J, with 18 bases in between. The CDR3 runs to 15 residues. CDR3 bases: TGTGCCAGCAGCGAAAGCCTCGGCAGGGAGTACGAGCAGTACTTC. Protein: CASSESLGREYEQYF.

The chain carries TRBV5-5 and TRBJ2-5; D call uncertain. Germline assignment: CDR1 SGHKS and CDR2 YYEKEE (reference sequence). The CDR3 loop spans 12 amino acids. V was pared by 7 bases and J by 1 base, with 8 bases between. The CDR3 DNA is TGTGCCAGCGGCGACATCCAAGAGACCCAGTACTTC. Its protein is CASGDIQETQYF.

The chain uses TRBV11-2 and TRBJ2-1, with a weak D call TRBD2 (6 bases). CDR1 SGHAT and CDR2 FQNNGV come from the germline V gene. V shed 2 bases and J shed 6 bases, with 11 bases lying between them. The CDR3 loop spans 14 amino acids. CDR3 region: CASSLLGGVNEQFF. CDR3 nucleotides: TGTGCCAGCAGCTTACTCGGAGGGGTCAATGAGCAGTTCTTC.

DNA of the CDR3: TGTGCCAGCAGCCAGTACGGGACAACCTCCTACGAGCAGTACTTC. The encoded protein is CASSQYGTTSYEQYF. The rearrangement joins TRBV7-9 to TRBJ2-7, with TRBD1 as a possible D gene (6 bases). The CDR3 spans 15 residues. Trimming pared 5 bases from V and 0 bases from J, leaving 14 bases between. Germline CDR1 and CDR2: SEHNR and FQNEAQ (reference sequence).

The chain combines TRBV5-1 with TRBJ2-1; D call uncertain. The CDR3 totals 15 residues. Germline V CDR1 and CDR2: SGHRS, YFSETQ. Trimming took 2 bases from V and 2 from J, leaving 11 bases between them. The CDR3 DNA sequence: TGCGCCAGCAGCTTAGGTGCCAGGACCTACAATGAGCAGTTCTTC. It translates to CASSLGARTYNEQFF.

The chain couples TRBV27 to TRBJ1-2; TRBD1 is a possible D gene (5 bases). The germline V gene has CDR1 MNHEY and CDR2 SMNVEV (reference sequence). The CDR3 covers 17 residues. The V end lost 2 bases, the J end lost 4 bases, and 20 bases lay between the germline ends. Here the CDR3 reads CASSLGIGGGAAYGYTF. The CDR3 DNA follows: TGTGCCAGCAGTTTAGGGATTGGTGGCGGGGCGGCCTATGGCTACACCTTC.

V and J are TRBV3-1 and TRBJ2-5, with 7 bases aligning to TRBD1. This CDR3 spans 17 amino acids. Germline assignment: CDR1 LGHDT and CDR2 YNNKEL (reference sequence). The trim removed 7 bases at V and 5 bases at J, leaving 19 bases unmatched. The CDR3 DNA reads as TGTGCCAGCAACTCCGGGACAGAGACTTACGTTAAGGAGACCCAGTACTTC. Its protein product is CASNSGTETYVKETQYF.

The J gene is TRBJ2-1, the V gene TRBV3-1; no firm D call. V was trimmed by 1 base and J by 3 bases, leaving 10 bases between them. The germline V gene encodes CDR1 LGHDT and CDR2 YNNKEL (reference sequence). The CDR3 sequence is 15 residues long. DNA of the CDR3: TGTGCCAGCAGCCAAGCGGACCTATTCTACAATGAGCAGTTCTTC. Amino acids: CASSQADLFYNEQFF.

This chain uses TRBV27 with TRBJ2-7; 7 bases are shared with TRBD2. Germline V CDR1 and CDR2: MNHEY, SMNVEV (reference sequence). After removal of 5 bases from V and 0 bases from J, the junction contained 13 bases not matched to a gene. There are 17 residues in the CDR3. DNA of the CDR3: TGTGCCAGCAGTCCTCCCCGGGGGGAAACGCTCTCCTACGAGCAGTACTTC. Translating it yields CASSPPRGETLSYEQYF.

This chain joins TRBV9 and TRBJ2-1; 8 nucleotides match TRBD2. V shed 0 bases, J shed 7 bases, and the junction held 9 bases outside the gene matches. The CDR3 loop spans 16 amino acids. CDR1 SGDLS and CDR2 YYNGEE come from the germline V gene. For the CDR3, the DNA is TGTGCCAGCAGCGTAGATCTTGCGGGAGGAGTTAATGAGCAGTTCTTC. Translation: CASSVDLAGGVNEQFF.

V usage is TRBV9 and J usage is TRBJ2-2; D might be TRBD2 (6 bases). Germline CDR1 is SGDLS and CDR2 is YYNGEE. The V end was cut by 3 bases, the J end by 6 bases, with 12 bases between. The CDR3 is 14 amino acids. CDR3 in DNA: TGTGCCAGCAGCGGGGACTTGGCCCCCGGGGAGCTGTTTTTT. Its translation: CASSGDLAPGELFF.

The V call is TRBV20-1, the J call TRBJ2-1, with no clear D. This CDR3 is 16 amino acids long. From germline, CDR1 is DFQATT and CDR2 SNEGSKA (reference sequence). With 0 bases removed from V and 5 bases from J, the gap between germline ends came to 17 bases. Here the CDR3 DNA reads TGCAGTGCTAGAGATGGAGTGCTAGAGTCCCACAATGAGCAGTTCTTC. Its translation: CSARDGVLESHNEQFF.

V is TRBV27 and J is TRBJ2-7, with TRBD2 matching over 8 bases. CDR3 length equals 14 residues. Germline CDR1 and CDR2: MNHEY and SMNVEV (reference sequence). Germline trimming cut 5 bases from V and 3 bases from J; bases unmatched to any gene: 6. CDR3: CASSLGGRFYEQYF. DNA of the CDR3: TGTGCCAGCAGTCTTGGCGGGAGGTTCTACGAGCAGTACTTC.

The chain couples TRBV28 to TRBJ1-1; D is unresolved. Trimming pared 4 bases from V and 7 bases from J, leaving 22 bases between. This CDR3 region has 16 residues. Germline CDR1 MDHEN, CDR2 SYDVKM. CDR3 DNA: TGTGCCAGCAGTTCTCCCAACATGGGAGCCAAACTTGAAGCTTTCTTT. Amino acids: CASSSPNMGAKLEAFF.

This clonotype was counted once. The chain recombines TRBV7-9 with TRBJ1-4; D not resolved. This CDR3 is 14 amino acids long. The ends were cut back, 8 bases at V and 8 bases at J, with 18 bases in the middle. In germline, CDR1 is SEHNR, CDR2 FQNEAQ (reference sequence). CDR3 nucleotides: TGTGCCAGCTCCAAGAGTGACACGGGGGAAAAACTGTTTTTT. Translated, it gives CASSKSDTGEKLFF.

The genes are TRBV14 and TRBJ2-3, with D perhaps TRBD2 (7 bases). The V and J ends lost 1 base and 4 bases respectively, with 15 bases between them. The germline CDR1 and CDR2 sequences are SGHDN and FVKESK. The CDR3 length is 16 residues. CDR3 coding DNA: TGTGCCAGCAGCCAAGGGCGGGGGCGCATGTCAGATACGCAGTATTTT. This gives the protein CASSQGRGRMSDTQYF.

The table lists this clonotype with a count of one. CDR3 DNA: TGTGCCAGCAGCCAAGATAGCAGGGATTATGAGCAGTTCTTC. Translation gives CASSQDSRDYEQFF. The J gene is TRBJ2-1, the V gene TRBV3-1; possibly TRBD1 for D (5 bases). This CDR3 has 14 amino acids. V shed 0 bases and J shed 8 bases, with 11 bases lying between them. Germline V CDR1 and CDR2: LGHDT, YNNKEL (reference sequence).

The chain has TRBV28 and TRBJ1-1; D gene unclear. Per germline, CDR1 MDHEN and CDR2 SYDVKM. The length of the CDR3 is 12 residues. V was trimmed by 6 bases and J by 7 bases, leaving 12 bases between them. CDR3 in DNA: TGTGCCAGCAGCCCCACAGAGAATGAAGCTTTCTTT. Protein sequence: CASSPTENEAFF.

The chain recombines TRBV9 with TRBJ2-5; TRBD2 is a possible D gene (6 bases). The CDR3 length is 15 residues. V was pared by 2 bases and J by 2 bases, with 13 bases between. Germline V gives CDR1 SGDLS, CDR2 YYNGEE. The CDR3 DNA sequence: TGTGCCAGCAGCGTCGATAGCGGCTCTCAAGAGACCCAGTACTTC. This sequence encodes CASSVDSGSQETQYF.

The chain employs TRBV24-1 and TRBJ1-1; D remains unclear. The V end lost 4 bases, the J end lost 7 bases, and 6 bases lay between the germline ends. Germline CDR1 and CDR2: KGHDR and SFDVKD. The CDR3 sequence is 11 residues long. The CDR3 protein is CATSDSSEAFF. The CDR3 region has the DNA TGTGCCACCAGTGACTCTAGTGAAGCTTTCTTT.

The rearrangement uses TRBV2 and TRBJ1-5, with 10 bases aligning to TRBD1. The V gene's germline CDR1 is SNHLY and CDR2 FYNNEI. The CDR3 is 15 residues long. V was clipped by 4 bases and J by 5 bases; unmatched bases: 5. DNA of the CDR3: TGTGCCAGCAGTGCGGTGACAGGGGGCTATCAGCCCCAGCATTTT. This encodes CASSAVTGGYQPQHF.